Only a few counts were recorded for the clone carrying this TCR beta chain. The record originates from a study of blood T cell repertoires in COVID-19. Study summary: COVID-19 samples, acute and convalescent, were from the United States, Italy and Spain. PBMCs, B-cell-depleted T cells, or T cells were the source of the cDNA or gDNA that made up the material.

Sequencing was performed with immunoSEQ multiplex PCR; in TCRdb, only in-frame clones are kept and a portion is missing. Counted here are about 260,000 clones, around 84% occurring once; the ten biggest clones make up approximately 1.5%. V dropped 5 bases and J dropped 6 bases, with 11 bases sitting between them. Germline V gene lookup returns CDR1 SEHNR and CDR2 FQNEAQ (reference sequence). This CDR3 spans 13 amino acids. This chain joins TRBV7-9 and TRBJ1-5; D may be TRBD1 (6 bases). The source is a woman aged 40 to 49 who had recovered from COVID-19. The sequencing sample was made of peripheral blood. Written as DNA, the CDR3 is TGTGCCAGCAGCCCTGGGGGCTCTCAGCCCCAGCATTTT. It encodes CASSPGGSQPQHF.